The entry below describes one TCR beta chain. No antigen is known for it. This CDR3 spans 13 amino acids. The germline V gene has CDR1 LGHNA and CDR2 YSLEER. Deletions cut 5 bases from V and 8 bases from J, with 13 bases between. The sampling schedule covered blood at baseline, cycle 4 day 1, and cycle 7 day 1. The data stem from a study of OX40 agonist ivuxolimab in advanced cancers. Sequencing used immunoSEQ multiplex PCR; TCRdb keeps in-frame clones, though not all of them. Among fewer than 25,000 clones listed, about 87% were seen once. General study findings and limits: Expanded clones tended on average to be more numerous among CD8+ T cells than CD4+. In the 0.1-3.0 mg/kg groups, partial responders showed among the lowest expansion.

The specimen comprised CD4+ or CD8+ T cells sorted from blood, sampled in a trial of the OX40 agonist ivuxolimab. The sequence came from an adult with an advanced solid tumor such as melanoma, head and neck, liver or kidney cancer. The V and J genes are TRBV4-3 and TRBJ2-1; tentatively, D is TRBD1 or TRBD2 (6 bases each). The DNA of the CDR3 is TGCGCCAGCAGCTTACGGGGGCCCTATGAGCAGTTCTTC. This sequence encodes CASSLRGPYEQFF.